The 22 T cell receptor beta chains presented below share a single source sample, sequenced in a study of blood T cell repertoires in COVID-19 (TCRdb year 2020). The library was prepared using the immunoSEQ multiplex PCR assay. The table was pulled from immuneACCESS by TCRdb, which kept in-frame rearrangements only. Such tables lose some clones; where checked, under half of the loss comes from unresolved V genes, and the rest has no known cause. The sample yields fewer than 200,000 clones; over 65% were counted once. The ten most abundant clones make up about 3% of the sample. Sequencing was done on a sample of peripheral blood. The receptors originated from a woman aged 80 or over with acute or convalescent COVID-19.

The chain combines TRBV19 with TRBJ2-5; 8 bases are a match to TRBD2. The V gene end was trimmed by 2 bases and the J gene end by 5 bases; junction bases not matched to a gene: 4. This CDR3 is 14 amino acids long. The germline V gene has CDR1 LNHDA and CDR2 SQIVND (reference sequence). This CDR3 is CASSITGGEETQYF. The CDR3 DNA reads TGTGCCAGTAGTATAACGGGAGGGGAGGAGACCCAGTACTTC.

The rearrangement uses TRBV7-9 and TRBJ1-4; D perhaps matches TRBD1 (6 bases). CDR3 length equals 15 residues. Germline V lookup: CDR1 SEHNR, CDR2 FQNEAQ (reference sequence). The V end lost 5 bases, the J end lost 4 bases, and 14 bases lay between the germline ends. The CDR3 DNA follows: TGTGCCAGCAGCCCTCCGGGACAAGATAATGAAAAACTGTTTTTT. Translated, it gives CASSPPGQDNEKLFF.

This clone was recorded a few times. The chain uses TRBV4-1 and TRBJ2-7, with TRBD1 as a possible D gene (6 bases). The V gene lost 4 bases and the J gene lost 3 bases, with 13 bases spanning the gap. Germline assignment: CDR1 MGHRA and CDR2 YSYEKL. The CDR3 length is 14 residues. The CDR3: CASSLWDTDYEQYF. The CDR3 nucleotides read TGCGCCAGCAGCCTATGGGACACCGACTACGAGCAGTACTTC.

In DNA form, the CDR3 reads TGTGCCAGCAGCCTCGTGGGACTAGCGACGTTCTTC. It codes for CASSLVGLATFF. The chain is built from TRBV11-2 and TRBJ2-1; TRBD2 matches 10 bases. V shed 5 bases, J shed 15 bases, and the junction held 7 bases outside the gene matches. This CDR3 contains 12 residues. From germline, CDR1 is SGHAT and CDR2 FQNNGV.

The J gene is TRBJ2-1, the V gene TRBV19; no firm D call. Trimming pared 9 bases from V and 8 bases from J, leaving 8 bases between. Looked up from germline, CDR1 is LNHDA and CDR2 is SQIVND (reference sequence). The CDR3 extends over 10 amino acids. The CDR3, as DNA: TGTGCCAGACAATTCTATGAGCAGTTCTTC. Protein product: CARQFYEQFF.

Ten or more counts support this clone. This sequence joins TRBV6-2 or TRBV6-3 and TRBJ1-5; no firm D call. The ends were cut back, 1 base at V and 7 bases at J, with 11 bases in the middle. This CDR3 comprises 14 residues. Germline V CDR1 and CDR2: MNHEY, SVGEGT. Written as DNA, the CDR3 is TGTGCCAGCAGTTACTTGATAGGCGGGCAGCCCCAGCATTTT. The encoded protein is CASSYLIGGQPQHF.

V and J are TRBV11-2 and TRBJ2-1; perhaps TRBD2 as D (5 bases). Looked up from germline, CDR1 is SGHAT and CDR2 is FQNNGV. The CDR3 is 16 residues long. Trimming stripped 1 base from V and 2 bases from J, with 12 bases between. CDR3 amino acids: CASSLGERKPYNEQFF. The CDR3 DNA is TGTGCCAGCAGCTTAGGGGAGCGGAAGCCCTACAATGAGCAGTTCTTC.

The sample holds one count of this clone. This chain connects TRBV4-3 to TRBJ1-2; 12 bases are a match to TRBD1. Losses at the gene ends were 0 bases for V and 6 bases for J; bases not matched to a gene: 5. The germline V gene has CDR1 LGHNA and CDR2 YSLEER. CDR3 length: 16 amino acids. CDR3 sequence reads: CASSQDPGTGGNGYTF. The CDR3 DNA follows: TGCGCCAGCAGCCAAGATCCCGGGACAGGGGGCAATGGCTACACCTTC.

The CDR3, as DNA: TGTGCCAGCAGTTATATCAGCCAGGGGGAAGTTTCACCCCTCCACTTT. Translation gives CASSYISQGEVSPLHF. The chain employs TRBV6-5 and TRBJ1-6; TRBD1 matches 7 bases. The CDR3 loop spans 16 amino acids. Germline V gives CDR1 MNHEY, CDR2 SVGAGI. The V gene end was trimmed by 3 bases and the J gene end by 9 bases; junction bases not matched to a gene: 11.

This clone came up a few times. CDR3 nucleotide sequence: TGCGCCAGCAGCTTGTGGGACAGGGTCTCTGGCTACACCTTC. Translated, it gives CASSLWDRVSGYTF. The rearrangement joins TRBV5-1 to TRBJ1-2; the match to TRBD1 covers 9 bases. From germline, CDR1 is SGHRS and CDR2 YFSETQ. CDR3 length: 14 amino acids. The V gene end was trimmed by 1 base and the J gene end by 7 bases; junction bases not matched to a gene: 5.

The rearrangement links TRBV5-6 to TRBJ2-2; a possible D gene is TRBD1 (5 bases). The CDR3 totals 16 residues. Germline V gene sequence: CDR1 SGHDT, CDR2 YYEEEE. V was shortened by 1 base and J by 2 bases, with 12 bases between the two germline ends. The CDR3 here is CASSLRQLGNTGELFF. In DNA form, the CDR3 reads TGTGCCAGCAGCTTGAGACAGCTTGGAAACACCGGGGAGCTGTTTTTT.

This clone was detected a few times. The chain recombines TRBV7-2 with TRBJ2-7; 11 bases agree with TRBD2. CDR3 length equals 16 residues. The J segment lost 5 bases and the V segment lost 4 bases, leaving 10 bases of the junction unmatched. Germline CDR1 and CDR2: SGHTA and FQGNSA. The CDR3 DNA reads TGTGCCAGCAGCTCACCTATAGCGGGAGGGAGTCACGAGCAGTACTTC. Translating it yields CASSSPIAGGSHEQYF.

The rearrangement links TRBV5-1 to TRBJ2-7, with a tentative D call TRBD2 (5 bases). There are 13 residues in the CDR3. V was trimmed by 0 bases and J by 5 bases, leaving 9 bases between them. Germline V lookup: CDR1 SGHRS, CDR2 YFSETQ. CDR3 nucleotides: TGCGCCAGCAGCTTGGGAGGGTCCGACGAGCAGTACTTC. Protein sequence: CASSLGGSDEQYF.

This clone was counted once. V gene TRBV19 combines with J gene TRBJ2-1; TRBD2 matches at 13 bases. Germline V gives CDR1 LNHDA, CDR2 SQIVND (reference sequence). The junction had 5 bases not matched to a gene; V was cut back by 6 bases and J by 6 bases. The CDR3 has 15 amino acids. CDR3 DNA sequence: TGTGCCAGTAGCAGACTAGCGGGAGGAGTCAATGAGCAGTTCTTC. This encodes CASSRLAGGVNEQFF.

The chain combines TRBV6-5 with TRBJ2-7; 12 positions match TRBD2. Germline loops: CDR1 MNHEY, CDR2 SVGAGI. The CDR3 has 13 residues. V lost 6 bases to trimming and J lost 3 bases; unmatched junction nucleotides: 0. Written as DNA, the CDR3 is TGTGCCAGCAGGACTAGCGGGAGCTACGAGCAGTACTTC. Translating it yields CASRTSGSYEQYF.

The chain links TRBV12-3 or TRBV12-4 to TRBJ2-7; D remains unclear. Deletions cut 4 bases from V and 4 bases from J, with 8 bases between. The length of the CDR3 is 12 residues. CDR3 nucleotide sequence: TGTGCCAGCAGTTCTCTAAATTACGAGCAGTACTTC. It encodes CASSSLNYEQYF.

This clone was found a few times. This chain's CDR3 is CASSQEGANTQYF. The CDR3 DNA reads TGTGCCAGCAGCCAAGAGGGGGCTAATACGCAGTATTTT. The V gene is TRBV7-9, the J gene TRBJ2-3; 7 nucleotides match TRBD1. Germline trimming cut 5 bases from V and 7 bases from J; bases unmatched to any gene: 6. Germline values: CDR1 SEHNR, CDR2 FQNEAQ (reference sequence). The CDR3 consists of 13 residues.

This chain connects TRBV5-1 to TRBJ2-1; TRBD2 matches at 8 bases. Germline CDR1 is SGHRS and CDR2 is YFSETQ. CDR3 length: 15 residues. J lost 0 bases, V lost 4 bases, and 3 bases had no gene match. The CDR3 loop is CASSQSGSSYNEQFF. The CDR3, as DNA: TGCGCCAGCAGCCAAAGCGGGAGCTCCTACAATGAGCAGTTCTTC.

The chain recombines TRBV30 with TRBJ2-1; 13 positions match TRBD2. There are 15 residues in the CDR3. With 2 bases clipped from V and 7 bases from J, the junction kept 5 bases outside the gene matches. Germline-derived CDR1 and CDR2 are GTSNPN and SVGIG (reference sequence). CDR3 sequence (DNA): TGTGCCTGGAGTACCGGGACTAGCGGGAAAAATGAGCAGTTCTTC. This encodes CAWSTGTSGKNEQFF.

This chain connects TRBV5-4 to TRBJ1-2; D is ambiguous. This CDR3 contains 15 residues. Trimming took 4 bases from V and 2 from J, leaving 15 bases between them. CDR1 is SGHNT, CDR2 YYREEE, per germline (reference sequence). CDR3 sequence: CASSPSSGRNYGYTF. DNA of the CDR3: TGTGCCAGCAGCCCCAGTTCGGGGAGAAACTATGGCTACACCTTC. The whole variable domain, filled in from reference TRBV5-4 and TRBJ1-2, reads ETGVTQSPTHLIKTRGQQVTLRCSSQSGHNTVSWYQQALGQGPQFIFQYYREEENGRGNFPPRFSGLQFPNYSSELNVNALELDDSALYLCASSPSSGRNYGYTFGSGTRLTVV.

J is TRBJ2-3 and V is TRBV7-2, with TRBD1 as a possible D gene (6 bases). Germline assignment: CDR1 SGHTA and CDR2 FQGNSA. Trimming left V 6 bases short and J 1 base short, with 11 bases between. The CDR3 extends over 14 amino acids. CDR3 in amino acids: CASSLQGGTDTQYF. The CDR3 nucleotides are TGTGCCAGCAGTCTACAGGGTGGCACAGATACGCAGTATTTT.

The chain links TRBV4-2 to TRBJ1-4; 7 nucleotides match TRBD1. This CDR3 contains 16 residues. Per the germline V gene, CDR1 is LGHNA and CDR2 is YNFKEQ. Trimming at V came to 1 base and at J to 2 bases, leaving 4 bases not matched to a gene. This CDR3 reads CASSQGPGQTNEKLFF. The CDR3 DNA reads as TGTGCCAGCAGCCAAGGCCCGGGACAGACTAATGAAAAACTGTTTTTT.